This T cell receptor beta chain is drawn from a study of blood T cells in healthy people across ages. Study as a whole: About one barcoded beta molecule per two T cells came from capture by template switching.

Trimming took 5 bases from V and 10 from J, leaving 16 bases between them. The CDR3 length is 12 residues. Germline V gives CDR1 SQVTM, CDR2 ANQGSEA. This clonotype has only a few counts. The second PCR ran about 6 to 11 cycles with a sample-barcoded 5' primer and J-beta primers. TCRdb recomputed calls from the 5' RACE reads with MiXCR, one row per CDR3 protein. The sample gives approximately 1.5 million distinct CDR3 sequences, 35% to 45% of which show up once; about 4% is in the top ten. Drawing of peripheral blood yielded 8.5 to 10 milliliters from each donor. The sample was blood. J is TRBJ2-3 and V is TRBV29-1, with D tentatively TRBD2 (6 bases). The TCR sequence derives from a woman younger than 35 in good health. The CDR3: CSVKPSGGAQYF. The CDR3 DNA follows: TGCAGCGTTAAGCCCTCCGGAGGGGCGCAGTATTTT.